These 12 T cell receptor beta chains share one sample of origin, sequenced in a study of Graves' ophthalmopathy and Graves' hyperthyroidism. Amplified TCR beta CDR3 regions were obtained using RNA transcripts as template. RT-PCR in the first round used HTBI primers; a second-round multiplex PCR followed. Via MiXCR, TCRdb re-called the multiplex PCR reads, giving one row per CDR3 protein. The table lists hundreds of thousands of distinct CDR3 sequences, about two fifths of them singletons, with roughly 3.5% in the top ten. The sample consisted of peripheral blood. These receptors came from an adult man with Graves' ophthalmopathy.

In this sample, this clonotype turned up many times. CDR3 coding DNA: TGCAGTGCTAGAGAGAAGTCCTCCTACGAGCAGTACTTC. Amino acid sequence: CSAREKSSYEQYF. J is TRBJ2-7 and V is TRBV20-1, with D uncertain. The CDR3 is 13 amino acids. From germline, CDR1 is DFQATT and CDR2 SNEGSKA (reference sequence). V dropped 0 bases and J dropped 0 bases, with 6 bases sitting between them.

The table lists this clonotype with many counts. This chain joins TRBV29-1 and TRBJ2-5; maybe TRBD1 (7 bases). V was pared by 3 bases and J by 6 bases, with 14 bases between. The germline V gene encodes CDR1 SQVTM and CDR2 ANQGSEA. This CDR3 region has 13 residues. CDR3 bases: TGCAGCGTTGATAGTCCAGGGGGGCAGACCCAGTACTTC. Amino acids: CSVDSPGGQTQYF.

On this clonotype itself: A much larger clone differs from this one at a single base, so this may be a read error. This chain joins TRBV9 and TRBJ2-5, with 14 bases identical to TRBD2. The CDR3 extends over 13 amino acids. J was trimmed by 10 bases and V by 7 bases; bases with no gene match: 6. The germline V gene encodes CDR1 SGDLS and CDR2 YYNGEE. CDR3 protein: CASGGTSGSGQYF. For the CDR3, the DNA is TGTGCCAGCGGCGGGACTAGCGGGAGTGGCCAGTACTTC.

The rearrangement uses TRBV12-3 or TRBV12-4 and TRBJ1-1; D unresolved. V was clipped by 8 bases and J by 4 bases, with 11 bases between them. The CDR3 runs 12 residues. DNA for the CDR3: TGTGCCAGCCGGGCGTCGAGCACTGAAGCTTTCTTT. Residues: CASRASSTEAFF.

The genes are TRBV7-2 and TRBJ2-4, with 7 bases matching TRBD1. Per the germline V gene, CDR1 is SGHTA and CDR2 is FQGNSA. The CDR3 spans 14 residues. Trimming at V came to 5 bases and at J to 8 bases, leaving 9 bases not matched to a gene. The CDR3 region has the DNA TGTGCCAGCAGCCTACTACAGGGGACGGACATTCAGTACTTC. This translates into CASSLLQGTDIQYF.

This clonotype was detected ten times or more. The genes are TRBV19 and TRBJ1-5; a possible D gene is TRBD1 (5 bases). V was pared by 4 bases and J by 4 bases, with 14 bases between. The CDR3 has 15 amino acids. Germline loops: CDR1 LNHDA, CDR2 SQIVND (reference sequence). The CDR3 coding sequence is TGTGCCAGTAGTAGCTTTCAGGGTTTTAATCAGCCCCAGCATTTT. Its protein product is CASSSFQGFNQPQHF. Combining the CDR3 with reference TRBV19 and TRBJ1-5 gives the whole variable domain DGGITQSPKYLFRKEGQNVTLSCEQNLNHDAMYWYRQDPGQGLRLIYYSQIVNDFQKGDIAEGYSVSREKKESFPLTVTSAQKNPTAFYLCASSSFQGFNQPQHFGDGTRLSIL.

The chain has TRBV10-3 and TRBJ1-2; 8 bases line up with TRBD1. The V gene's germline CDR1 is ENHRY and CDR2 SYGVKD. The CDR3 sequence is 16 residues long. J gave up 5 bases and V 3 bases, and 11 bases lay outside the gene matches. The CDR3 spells CAISDRDRGYPYGYTF. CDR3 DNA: TGTGCCATCAGTGACCGCGACAGGGGCTATCCTTATGGCTACACCTTC.

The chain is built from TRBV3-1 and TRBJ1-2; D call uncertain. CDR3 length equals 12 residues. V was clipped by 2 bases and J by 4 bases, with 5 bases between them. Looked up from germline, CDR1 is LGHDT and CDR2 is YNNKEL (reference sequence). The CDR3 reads CASSQTSYGYTF. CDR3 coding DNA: TGTGCCAGCAGCCAAACAAGCTATGGCTACACCTTC.

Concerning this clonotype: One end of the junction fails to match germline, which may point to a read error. The chain's CDR3 is CASSTYSPNYGYTF. The CDR3 DNA sequence: TGTGCCAGCAGTACGTACAGCCCTAACTATGGCTACACCTTC. The rearrangement uses TRBV10-3 and TRBJ1-2; D is unresolved. The V gene's germline CDR1 is ENHRY and CDR2 SYGVKD. The CDR3 totals 14 residues.

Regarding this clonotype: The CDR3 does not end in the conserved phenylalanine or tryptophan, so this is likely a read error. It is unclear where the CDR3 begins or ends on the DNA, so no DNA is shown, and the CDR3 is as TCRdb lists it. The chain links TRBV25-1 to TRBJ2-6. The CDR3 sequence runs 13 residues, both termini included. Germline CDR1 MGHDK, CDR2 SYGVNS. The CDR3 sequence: CASLSSGANVLVL.

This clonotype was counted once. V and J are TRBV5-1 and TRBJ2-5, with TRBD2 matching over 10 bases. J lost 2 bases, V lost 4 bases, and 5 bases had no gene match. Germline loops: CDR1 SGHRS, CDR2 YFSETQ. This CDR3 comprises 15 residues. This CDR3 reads CASSRGLAFQETQYF. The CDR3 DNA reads TGCGCCAGCAGCCGGGGACTAGCGTTTCAAGAGACCCAGTACTTC.

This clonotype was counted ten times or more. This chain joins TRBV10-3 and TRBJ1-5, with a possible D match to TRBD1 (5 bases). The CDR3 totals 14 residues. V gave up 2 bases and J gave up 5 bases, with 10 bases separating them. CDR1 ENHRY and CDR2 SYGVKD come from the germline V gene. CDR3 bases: TGTGCCATCAGTGAGCAGGGTGGGGATCAGCCCCAGCATTTT. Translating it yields CAISEQGGDQPQHF.